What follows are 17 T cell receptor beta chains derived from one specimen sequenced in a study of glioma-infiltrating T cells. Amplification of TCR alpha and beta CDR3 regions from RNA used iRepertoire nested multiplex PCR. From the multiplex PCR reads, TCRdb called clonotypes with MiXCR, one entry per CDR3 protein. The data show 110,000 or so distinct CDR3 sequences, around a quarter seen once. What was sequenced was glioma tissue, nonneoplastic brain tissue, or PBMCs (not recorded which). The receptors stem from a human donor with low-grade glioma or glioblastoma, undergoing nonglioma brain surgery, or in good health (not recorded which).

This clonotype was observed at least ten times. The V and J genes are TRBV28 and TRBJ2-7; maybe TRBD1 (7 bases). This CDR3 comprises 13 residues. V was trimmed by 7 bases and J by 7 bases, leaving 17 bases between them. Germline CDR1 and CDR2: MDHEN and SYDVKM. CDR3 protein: CASISGGTGEQYF. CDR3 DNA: TGTGCCAGCATCTCAGGGGGGACGGGGGAGCAGTACTTC.

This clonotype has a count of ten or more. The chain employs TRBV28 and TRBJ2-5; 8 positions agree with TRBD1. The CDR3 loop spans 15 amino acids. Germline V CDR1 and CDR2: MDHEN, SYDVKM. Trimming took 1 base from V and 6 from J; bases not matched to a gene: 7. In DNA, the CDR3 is TGTGCCAGCAGTTTATTGGACAGGGAGGCACAGACCCAGTACTTC. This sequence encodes CASSLLDREAQTQYF.

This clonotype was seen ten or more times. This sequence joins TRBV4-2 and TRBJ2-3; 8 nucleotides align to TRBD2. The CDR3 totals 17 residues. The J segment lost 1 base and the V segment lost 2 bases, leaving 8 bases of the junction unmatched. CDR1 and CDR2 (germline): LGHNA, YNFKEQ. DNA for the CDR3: TGTGCCAGCAGCCAACACCAGGGACTAGACGGCACAGATACGCAGTATTTT. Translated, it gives CASSQHQGLDGTDTQYF.

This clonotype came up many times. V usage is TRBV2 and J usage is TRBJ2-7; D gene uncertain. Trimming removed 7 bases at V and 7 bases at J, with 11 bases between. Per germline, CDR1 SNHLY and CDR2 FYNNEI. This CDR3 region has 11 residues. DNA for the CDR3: TGTGCCAGCATAGCTACAAGTGAGCAGTACTTC. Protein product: CASIATSEQYF.

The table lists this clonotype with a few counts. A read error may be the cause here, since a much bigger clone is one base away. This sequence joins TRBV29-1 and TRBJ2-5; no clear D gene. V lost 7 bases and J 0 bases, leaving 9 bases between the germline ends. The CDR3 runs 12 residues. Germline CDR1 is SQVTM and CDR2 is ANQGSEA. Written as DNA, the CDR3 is TGCAGCGCTGTGGAAGACCAAGAGACCCAGTACTTC. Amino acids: CSAVEDQETQYF. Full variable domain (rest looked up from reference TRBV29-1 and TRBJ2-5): SAVISQKPSRDICQRGTSLTIQCQVDSQVTMMFWYRQQPGQSLTLIATANQGSEATYESGFVIDKFPISRPNLTFSTLTVSNMSPEDSSIYLCSAVEDQETQYFGPGTRLLVL.

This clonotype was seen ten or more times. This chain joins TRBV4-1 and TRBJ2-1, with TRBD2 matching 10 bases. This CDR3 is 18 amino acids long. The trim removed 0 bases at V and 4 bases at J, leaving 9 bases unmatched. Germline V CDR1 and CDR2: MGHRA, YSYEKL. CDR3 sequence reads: CASSQDPSLAGPYNEQFF. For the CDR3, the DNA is TGCGCCAGCAGCCAAGATCCATCACTAGCGGGACCGTACAATGAGCAGTTCTTC.

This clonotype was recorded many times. CDR3 bases: TGTGCCAGCAGTTTAATAGTGGGGACAGGGAATCAGCCCCAGCATTTT. Protein sequence: CASSLIVGTGNQPQHF. The rearrangement links TRBV28 to TRBJ1-5; TRBD1 matches 9 bases. Trimming at V came to 2 bases and at J to 4 bases, leaving 6 bases not matched to a gene. CDR1 is MDHEN, CDR2 SYDVKM, per germline. The CDR3 length is 16 residues.

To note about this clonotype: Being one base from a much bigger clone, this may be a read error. This CDR3 reads CASSQGTSQETQYF. CDR3 coding DNA: TGTGCCAGCAGCCAGGGAACTAGCCAGGAGACCCAGTACTTC. V is TRBV3-1 and J is TRBJ2-5; a possible D gene is TRBD2 (6 bases). The germline V and J ends were trimmed by 3 bases and 5 bases, with 13 bases remaining between them. CDR3 length: 14 amino acids. CDR1 is LGHDT, CDR2 YNNKEL, per germline (reference sequence).

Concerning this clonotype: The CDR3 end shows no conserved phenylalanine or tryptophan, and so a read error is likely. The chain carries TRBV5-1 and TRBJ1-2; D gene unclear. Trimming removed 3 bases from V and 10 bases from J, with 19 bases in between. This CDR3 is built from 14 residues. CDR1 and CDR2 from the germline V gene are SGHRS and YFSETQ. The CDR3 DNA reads TGCGCCAGCAGCTCCGCTCCGGGTGGGCGTTTCTACACCTTA. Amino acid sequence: CASSSAPGGRFYTL.

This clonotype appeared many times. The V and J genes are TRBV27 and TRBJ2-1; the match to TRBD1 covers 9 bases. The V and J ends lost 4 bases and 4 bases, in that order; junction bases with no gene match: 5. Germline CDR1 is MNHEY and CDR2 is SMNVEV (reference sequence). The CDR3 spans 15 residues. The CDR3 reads CASSSAGTGYNEQFF. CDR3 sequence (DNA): TGTGCCAGCAGTTCCGCCGGGACAGGGTACAATGAGCAGTTCTTC.

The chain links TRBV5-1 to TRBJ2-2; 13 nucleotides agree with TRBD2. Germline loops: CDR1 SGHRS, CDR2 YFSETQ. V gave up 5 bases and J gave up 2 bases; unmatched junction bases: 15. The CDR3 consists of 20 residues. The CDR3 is CASRPGLAGAPRFNTGELFF. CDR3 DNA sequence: TGCGCCAGCAGACCTGGACTAGCGGGAGCCCCTAGATTTAACACCGGGGAGCTGTTTTTT.

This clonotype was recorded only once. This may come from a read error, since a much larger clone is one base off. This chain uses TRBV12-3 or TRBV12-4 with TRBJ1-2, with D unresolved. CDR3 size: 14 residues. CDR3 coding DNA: TGTGCCAGCAGTTTAGCGGACGCTAACTATGGCTGCACCTTC. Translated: CASSLADANYGCTF.

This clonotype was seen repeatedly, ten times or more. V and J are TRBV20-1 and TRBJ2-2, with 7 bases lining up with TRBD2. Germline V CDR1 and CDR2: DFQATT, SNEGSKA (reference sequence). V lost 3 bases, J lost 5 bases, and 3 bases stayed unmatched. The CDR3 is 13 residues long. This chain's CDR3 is CSARGGFTGELFF. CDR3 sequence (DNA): TGCAGTGCTAGGGGGGGGTTTACCGGGGAGCTGTTTTTT.

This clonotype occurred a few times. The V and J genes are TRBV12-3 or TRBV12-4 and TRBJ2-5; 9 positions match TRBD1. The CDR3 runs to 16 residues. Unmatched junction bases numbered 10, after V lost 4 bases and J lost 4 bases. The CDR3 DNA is TGTGCCAGCAGTTCCCCCACAGGGGGCGAAGGAGAGACCCAGTACTTC. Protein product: CASSSPTGGEGETQYF.

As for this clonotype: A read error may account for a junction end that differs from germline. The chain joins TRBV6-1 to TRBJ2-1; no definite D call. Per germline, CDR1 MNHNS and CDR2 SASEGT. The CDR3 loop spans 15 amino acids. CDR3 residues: CATKMGSSSYNEQLF. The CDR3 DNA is TGTGCCACCAAGATGGGCTCCAGCTCCTACAATGAGCAGCTCTTC.

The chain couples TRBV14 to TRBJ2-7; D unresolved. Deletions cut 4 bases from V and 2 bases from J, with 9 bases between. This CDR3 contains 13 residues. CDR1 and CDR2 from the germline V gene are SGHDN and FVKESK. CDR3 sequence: CASSPFGPYEQYF. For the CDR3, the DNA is TGTGCCAGCAGCCCTTTTGGTCCCTACGAGCAGTACTTC.

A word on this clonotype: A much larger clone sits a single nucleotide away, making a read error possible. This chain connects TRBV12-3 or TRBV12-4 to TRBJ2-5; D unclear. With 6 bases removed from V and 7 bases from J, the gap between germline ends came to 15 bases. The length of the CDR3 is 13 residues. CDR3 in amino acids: CASRAQDVGTQYF. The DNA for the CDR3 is TGTGCCAGCAGAGCCCAAGACGTTGGGACCCAGTACTTC.